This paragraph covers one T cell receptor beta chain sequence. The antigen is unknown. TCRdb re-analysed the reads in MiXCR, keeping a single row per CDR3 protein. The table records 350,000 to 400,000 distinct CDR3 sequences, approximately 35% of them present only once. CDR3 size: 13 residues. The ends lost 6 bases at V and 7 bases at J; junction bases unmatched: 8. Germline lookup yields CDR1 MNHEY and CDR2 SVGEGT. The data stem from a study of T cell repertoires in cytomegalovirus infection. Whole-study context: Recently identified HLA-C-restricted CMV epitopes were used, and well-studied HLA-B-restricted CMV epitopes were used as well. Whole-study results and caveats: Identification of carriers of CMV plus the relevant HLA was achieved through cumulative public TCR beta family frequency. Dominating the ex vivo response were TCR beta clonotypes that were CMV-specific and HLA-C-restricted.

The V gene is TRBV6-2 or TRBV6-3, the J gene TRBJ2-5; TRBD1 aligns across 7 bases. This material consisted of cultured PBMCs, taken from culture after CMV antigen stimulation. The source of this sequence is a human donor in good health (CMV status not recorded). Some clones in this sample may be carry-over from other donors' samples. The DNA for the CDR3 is TGTGCCAGCAGGGAAACTGACAGGGCGACCCAGTACTTC. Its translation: CASRETDRATQYF.